This entry is about one T cell receptor beta chain. The antigen remains unidentified. During the collection period, no donor immune events like infections were recorded. This sample was taken from a study of identifying expanded T cells in peripheral blood. Sequenced by immunoSEQ multiplex PCR; TCRdb stores in-frame clones only, minus some. The repertoire has tens of thousands of clones, 84% of them found once; the top ten carry about 18%. Study outcomes and limitations: Over around two and four weeks, about 15 and 19 clones changed, versus approximately 1.1 between replicates. Roughly two-week clone count variance significantly increased as total template count grew.

The ends were cut back, 2 bases at V and 1 base at J, with 8 bases in the middle. This CDR3 spans 14 amino acids. The germline gives CDR1 SEHNR, CDR2 FQNEAQ (reference sequence). The chain uses TRBV7-9 and TRBJ1-2; no definite D call. The specimen sequenced was blood. The clonotype comes from a person aged 18 to 70 in good health. CDR3 amino acids: CASSLSGNNYGYTF. The DNA of the CDR3 is TGTGCCAGCAGCTTAAGCGGCAATAACTATGGCTACACCTTC.